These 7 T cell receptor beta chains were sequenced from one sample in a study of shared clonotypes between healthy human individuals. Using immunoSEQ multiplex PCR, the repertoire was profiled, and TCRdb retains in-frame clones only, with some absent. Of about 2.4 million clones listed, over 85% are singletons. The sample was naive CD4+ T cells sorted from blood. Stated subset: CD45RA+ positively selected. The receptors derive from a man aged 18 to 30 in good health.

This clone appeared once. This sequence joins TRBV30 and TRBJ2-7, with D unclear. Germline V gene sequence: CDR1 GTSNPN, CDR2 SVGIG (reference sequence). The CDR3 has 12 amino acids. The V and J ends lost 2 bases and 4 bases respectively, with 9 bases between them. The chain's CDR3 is CAWSSGDYEQYF. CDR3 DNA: TGTGCCTGGAGTTCGGGTGATTACGAGCAGTACTTC.

The CDR3 region is CAWALGGTGKYEQYF. In DNA form, the CDR3 reads TGTGCCTGGGCCCTTGGGGGGACAGGGAAGTACGAGCAGTACTTC. V is TRBV30 and J is TRBJ2-7; 9 bases map to TRBD1. J gave up 4 bases and V 5 bases, and 12 bases lay outside the gene matches. The CDR3 covers 15 residues. Germline values: CDR1 GTSNPN, CDR2 SVGIG (reference sequence).

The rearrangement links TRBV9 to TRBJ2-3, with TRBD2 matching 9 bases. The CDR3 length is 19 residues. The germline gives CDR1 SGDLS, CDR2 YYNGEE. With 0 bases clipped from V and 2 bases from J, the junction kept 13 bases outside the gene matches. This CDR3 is CASSVAGRSAGGPTDTQYF. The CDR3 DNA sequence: TGTGCCAGCAGCGTAGCGGGCCGGTCGGCGGGGGGGCCCACAGATACGCAGTATTTT.

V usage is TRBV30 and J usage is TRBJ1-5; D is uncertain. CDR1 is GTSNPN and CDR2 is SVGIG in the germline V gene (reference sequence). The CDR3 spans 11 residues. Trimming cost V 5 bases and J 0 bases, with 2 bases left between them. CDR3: CAWGSNQPQHF. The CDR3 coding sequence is TGTGCCTGGGGTAGCAATCAGCCCCAGCATTTT.

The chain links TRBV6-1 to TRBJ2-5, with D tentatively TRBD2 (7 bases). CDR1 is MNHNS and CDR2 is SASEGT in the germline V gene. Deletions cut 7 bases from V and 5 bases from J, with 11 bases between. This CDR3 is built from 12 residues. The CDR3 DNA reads TGTGCCAGCAACGGGGGGCGGGAGACCCAGTACTTC. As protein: CASNGGRETQYF.

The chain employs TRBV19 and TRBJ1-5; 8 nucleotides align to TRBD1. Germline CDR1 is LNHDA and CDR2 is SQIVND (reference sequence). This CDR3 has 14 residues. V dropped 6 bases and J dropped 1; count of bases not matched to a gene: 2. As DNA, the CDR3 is TGTGCCAGTAGGGGACAGGAAAGCAATCAGCCCCAGCATTTT. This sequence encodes CASRGQESNQPQHF.

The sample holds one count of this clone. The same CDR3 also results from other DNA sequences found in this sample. CDR3 nucleotides: TGTGCCAGCAGCTATCTGACAGGTCAAGAGACCCAGTACTTC. Amino acid sequence: CASSYLTGQETQYF. The V gene is TRBV6-5, the J gene TRBJ2-5, with a tentative D call TRBD1 (6 bases). The V end was cut by 6 bases, the J end by 2 bases, with 13 bases between. Germline CDR1 and CDR2: MNHEY and SVGAGI. This CDR3 comprises 14 residues.